The 26 T cell receptor beta chains below were found in one sample sequenced in a study of T cell clonotyping in hematopoietic cell transplantation. Generated by immunoSEQ multiplex PCR, the TCRdb table keeps only in-frame clones and is missing some. The profile shows 20,000 or so clones, approximately 80% of them singletons. Sequenced sample: peripheral blood mononuclear cells. These receptors all come from a man aged 55 to 70 in good health. Some clones in this sample may be carry-over from other donors' samples.

This clone was observed a handful of times. The V gene is TRBV2, the J gene TRBJ1-2; perhaps TRBD1 as D (5 bases). Germline CDR1 is SNHLY and CDR2 is FYNNEI. V dropped 4 bases and J dropped 2 bases, with 8 bases sitting between them. The CDR3 is 13 residues long. This chain's CDR3 is CASSGTTNYGYTF. CDR3 coding DNA: TGTGCCAGCAGTGGGACAACCAACTATGGCTACACCTTC.

This clone has a handful of counts. CDR3 in amino acids: CASSYKGGEYEQYF. DNA for the CDR3: TGTGCCAGCAGTTACAAGGGAGGGGAGTACGAGCAGTACTTC. This chain joins TRBV6-5 and TRBJ2-7; 7 nucleotides agree with TRBD2. Germline V gene data show CDR1 as MNHEY and CDR2 as SVGAGI. CDR3 size: 14 residues. J gave up 4 bases and V 2 bases, and 5 bases lay outside the gene matches.

The table lists this clone with a count of one. The CDR3 nucleotides are TGTGCCAGCAGCGTAGTTGGCTCAGGCACAGATACGCAGTATTTT. This encodes CASSVVGSGTDTQYF. This chain uses TRBV9 with TRBJ2-3, with D hard to call. Trimming removed 0 bases at V and 1 base at J, with 9 bases between. The CDR3 extends over 15 amino acids. From germline, CDR1 is SGDLS and CDR2 YYNGEE.

The chain is built from TRBV7-2 and TRBJ1-2; D perhaps matches TRBD1 (6 bases). Germline loops: CDR1 SGHTA, CDR2 FQGNSA. The ends were cut back, 2 bases at V and 8 bases at J, with 30 bases in the middle. This CDR3 is 19 amino acids long. The CDR3 protein is CASSLRNPLGGARMEGYTF. CDR3 nucleotides: TGTGCCAGCAGCTTACGGAACCCATTGGGGGGCGCGAGGATGGAAGGCTACACCTTC.

The rearrangement uses TRBV5-1 and TRBJ2-7, with 11 bases aligning to TRBD1. Germline V gene lookup returns CDR1 SGHRS and CDR2 YFSETQ. The CDR3 totals 14 residues. The trim removed 4 bases at V and 6 bases at J, leaving 6 bases unmatched. The CDR3 here is CASSQGTGGAEQYF. CDR3 nucleotide sequence: TGCGCCAGCAGCCAGGGGACAGGGGGAGCCGAGCAGTACTTC.

The V and J genes are TRBV7-9 and TRBJ1-2; 10 bases agree with TRBD1. The germline gives CDR1 SEHNR, CDR2 FQNEAQ (reference sequence). The CDR3 runs to 15 residues. Losses at the gene ends were 6 bases for V and 8 bases for J; bases not matched to a gene: 12. For the CDR3, the DNA is TGTGCCAGCAGTTTCCCCGGGACAGGGGTTCGCGGCTACACCTTC. This translates into CASSFPGTGVRGYTF.

The chain links TRBV29-1 to TRBJ1-3; D unclear. Germline CDR1 SQVTM, CDR2 ANQGSEA. V was cut by 6 bases and J by 0 bases, with 9 bases left in between. This CDR3 has 13 amino acids. CDR3 residues: CSVPGDSGNTIYF. CDR3 nucleotides: TGCAGCGTCCCCGGAGACTCTGGAAACACCATATATTTT.

This chain joins TRBV7-9 and TRBJ1-5; D remains unclear. V lost 4 bases and J 0 bases, leaving 4 bases between the germline ends. The germline CDR1 and CDR2 sequences are SEHNR and FQNEAQ (reference sequence). The CDR3 runs to 13 residues. In DNA form, the CDR3 reads TGTGCCAGCAGCTCCGGTAGCAATCAGCCCCAGCATTTT. As protein: CASSSGSNQPQHF.

This chain joins TRBV7-9 and TRBJ2-7; 8 bases are shared with TRBD1. Per the germline V gene, CDR1 is SEHNR and CDR2 is FQNEAQ (reference sequence). With 5 bases clipped from V and 4 bases from J, the junction kept 4 bases outside the gene matches. The CDR3 extends over 13 amino acids. CDR3 in amino acids: CASSDRQGYEQYF. The CDR3 nucleotides are TGTGCCAGCAGCGACCGACAGGGGTACGAGCAGTACTTC.

The chain combines TRBV5-1 with TRBJ1-2; weak D call: TRBD1 (6 bases). The V and J ends lost 2 bases and 8 bases respectively, with 22 bases between them. CDR1 and CDR2 from the germline V gene are SGHRS and YFSETQ. The CDR3 consists of 16 residues. The CDR3 DNA is TGCGCCAGCAGCTTAACGGCAGGGGACCCTATCTGGGGCTACACCTTC. Translated, it gives CASSLTAGDPIWGYTF. Full variable domain (missing parts from reference TRBV5-1 and TRBJ1-2): KAGVTQTPRYLIKTRGQQVTLSCSPISGHRSVSWYQQTPGQGLQFLFEYFSETQRNKGNFPGRFSGRQFSNSRSEMNVSTLELGDSALYLCASSLTAGDPIWGYTFGSGTRLTVV.

V usage is TRBV9 and J usage is TRBJ2-7; possible D gene TRBD2, 6 bases. This CDR3 spans 15 amino acids. V shed 0 bases and J shed 3 bases, with 13 bases lying between them. From germline, CDR1 is SGDLS and CDR2 YYNGEE. The CDR3: CASSVAYGGGYEQYF. CDR3 nucleotides: TGTGCCAGCAGCGTAGCTTACGGGGGAGGCTACGAGCAGTACTTC.

V is TRBV30 and J is TRBJ2-3; TRBD1 might be the D (6 bases). The CDR3 is 12 residues long. V was cut by 4 bases and J by 5 bases, with 10 bases left in between. CDR1 and CDR2 (germline): GTSNPN, SVGIG (reference sequence). CDR3 coding DNA: TGTGCCTGGACGTCAGGGGTAGATACGCAGTATTTT. Protein sequence: CAWTSGVDTQYF.

The chain uses TRBV28 and TRBJ2-5, with unresolved D. The length of the CDR3 is 13 residues. Germline V CDR1 and CDR2: MDHEN, SYDVKM. Trimming cost V 3 bases and J 5 bases, with 10 bases left between them. This CDR3 reads CASSFPPRETQYF. CDR3 DNA sequence: TGTGCCAGCAGTTTCCCTCCGCGGGAGACCCAGTACTTC.

The rearrangement links TRBV5-6 to TRBJ2-7, with a weak D call TRBD2 (5 bases). Germline CDR1 SGHDT, CDR2 YYEEEE. Trimming took 1 base from V and 7 from J, leaving 9 bases between them. The CDR3 sequence is 12 residues long. This CDR3 reads CASSLNRGEQYF. The CDR3 nucleotides are TGTGCCAGCAGCTTGAACCGAGGGGAGCAGTACTTC.

This clone was found a few times. The V call is TRBV6-5, the J call TRBJ2-7, with D possibly being TRBD1 (5 bases). Trimming removed 6 bases at V and 6 bases at J, with 18 bases between. CDR3 size: 14 residues. Germline CDR1 is MNHEY and CDR2 is SVGAGI. DNA for the CDR3: TGTGCCAGCAGCTCCTCAGGGCCCCTATCCGAGCAGTACTTC. It specifies CASSSSGPLSEQYF.

This chain connects TRBV5-8 to TRBJ1-4; no reliable D call. Germline V gene lookup returns CDR1 SGHTS and CDR2 YDEGEE. V shed 4 bases and J shed 8 bases, with 9 bases lying between them. This CDR3 has 12 amino acids. The CDR3 is CASSRVGEKLFF. CDR3 bases: TGTGCCAGCAGCCGCGTGGGGGAAAAACTGTTTTTT.

In DNA, the CDR3 is TGCGCCAGCAGCTTGACCGGGACTAGCGGGAAGGGGCAGTACTTC. It specifies CASSLTGTSGKGQYF. The rearrangement joins TRBV5-1 to TRBJ2-7; 13 positions agree with TRBD2. This CDR3 spans 15 amino acids. In germline, CDR1 is SGHRS, CDR2 YFSETQ. The ends lost 1 base at V and 9 bases at J; junction bases unmatched: 7.

The chain combines TRBV9 with TRBJ1-5; no reliable D call. The CDR3 covers 15 residues. CDR1 is SGDLS, CDR2 YYNGEE, per germline. V was clipped by 0 bases and J by 0 bases, with 7 bases between them. CDR3 amino acids: CASSVDGNSNQPQHF. For the CDR3, the DNA is TGTGCCAGCAGCGTAGACGGCAATAGCAATCAGCCCCAGCATTTT.

There are a few counts of this clone. The V gene is TRBV28, the J gene TRBJ2-7, with 8 bases that match TRBD1. Germline assignment: CDR1 MDHEN and CDR2 SYDVKM. This CDR3 region has 12 residues. Trimming took 11 bases from V and 2 from J; bases not matched to a gene: 5. Here the CDR3 DNA reads TGTGCCTCAGGACAGGGTCCCTACGAGCAGTACTTC. This codes for CASGQGPYEQYF.

The chain combines TRBV27 with TRBJ2-7, with 8 bases identical to TRBD1. Trimming removed 3 bases from V and 3 bases from J; junction bases left unmatched: 4. The CDR3 runs to 14 residues. Germline V CDR1 and CDR2: MNHEY, SMNVEV (reference sequence). The CDR3 region is CASSLGTGRYEQYF. The DNA for the CDR3 is TGTGCCAGCAGTTTGGGGACAGGACGCTACGAGCAGTACTTC.

The rearrangement uses TRBV7-9 and TRBJ1-2, with D hard to call. Trimming left V 1 base short and J 4 bases short, with 7 bases between. The CDR3 is 13 amino acids. The germline CDR1 and CDR2 sequences are SEHNR and FQNEAQ (reference sequence). The DNA of the CDR3 is TGTGCCAGCAGCTTAGGGACCATCTATGGCTACACCTTC. Protein product: CASSLGTIYGYTF.

The chain is built from TRBV5-1 and TRBJ2-4; D possibly uses TRBD1 or TRBD2 (5 bases each). This CDR3 has 14 residues. Trimming left V 3 bases short and J 8 bases short, with 15 bases between. Germline lookup yields CDR1 SGHRS and CDR2 YFSETQ. CDR3 sequence reads: CASSYYRGADIQYF. CDR3 DNA: TGCGCCAGCAGCTACTACCGAGGGGCTGACATTCAGTACTTC.

This clone came up once. The chain has TRBV30 and TRBJ1-5, with unresolved D. The CDR3 runs to 17 residues. Germline-derived CDR1 and CDR2 are GTSNPN and SVGIG (reference sequence). The V end was cut by 1 base, the J end by 0 bases, with 16 bases between. CDR3 in DNA: TGTGCCTGGAGTGCTGCAAGAGTTAGGAATAGCAATCAGCCCCAGCATTTT. Encoded protein: CAWSAARVRNSNQPQHF.

The V call is TRBV30, the J call TRBJ1-3; D uncertain. Germline V gene data show CDR1 as GTSNPN and CDR2 as SVGIG (reference sequence). Trimming removed 5 bases from V and 1 base from J, with 3 bases in between. The length of the CDR3 is 11 residues. In nucleotides, the CDR3 is TGTGCCTGGGAATCTGGAAACACCATATATTTT. Its protein product is CAWESGNTIYF.

The chain has TRBV9 and TRBJ2-3; 11 bases align to TRBD2. V lost 3 bases, J lost 0 bases, and 6 bases stayed unmatched. The V gene's germline CDR1 is SGDLS and CDR2 YYNGEE. The CDR3 is 17 amino acids. The CDR3 loop reads CASSALTSGASTDTQYF. CDR3 DNA: TGTGCCAGCAGCGCCCTGACTAGCGGGGCTAGCACAGATACGCAGTATTTT.

The rearrangement uses TRBV6-5 and TRBJ2-2, with 7 bases fitting TRBD2. This CDR3 spans 15 amino acids. Trimming at V came to 2 bases and at J to 4 bases, leaving 4 bases not matched to a gene. The germline gives CDR1 MNHEY, CDR2 SVGAGI. The CDR3 nucleotides read TGTGCCAGCAGTTACAAGGAGCGGGGCACCGGGGAGCTGTTTTTT. Encoded protein: CASSYKERGTGELFF.